This T cell receptor (beta chain) was recorded in a study of beta chain features in type 1 diabetes. Study-wide results and limits: Type 1 diabetes patients showed a moderate but significant shortening of TCRB CDR3s in all four CD4+ subsets.

Reverse transcribing all isolated RNA meant expressed TCRB transcripts were sequenced. Repertoires were generated with immunoSEQ multiplex PCR, while TCRdb's copy carries only in-frame clones and drops some. The sample lists more than 250,000 clones; about 24% were seen once. In its sample, this clone was seen a few times. What it recognizes is unknown. Deletions cut 6 bases from V and 6 bases from J, with 9 bases between. Per the germline V gene, CDR1 is SQVTM and CDR2 is ANQGSEA. The CDR3 is 11 amino acids. V gene TRBV29-1 combines with J gene TRBJ1-5, with D hard to call. The receptor comes from a woman younger than 45 with type 1 diabetes. Source material: naive CD4+ T cells from blood. CDR3 DNA: TGCAGCGTCGGGAATCCTCAGCCCCAGCATTTT. This gives the protein CSVGNPQPQHF. Filled out from reference TRBV29-1 and TRBJ1-5, the complete variable domain reads SAVISQKPSRDICQRGTSLTIQCQVDSQVTMMFWYRQQPGQSLTLIATANQGSEATYESGFVIDKFPISRPNLTFSTLTVSNMSPEDSSIYLCSVGNPQPQHFGDGTRLSIL.